The following is a T cell receptor (beta chain) sequence with its context. Orbital computed tomography, thyroid ultrasound, TRAb, serum thyroxine and clinical symptoms formed the basis of diagnosis. The PBMC fraction was derived from about 9.5 ml of fresh peripheral blood. This CDR3 has 16 amino acids. V gave up 6 bases and J gave up 0 bases, with 18 bases separating them. Germline V lookup: CDR1 MNHNS, CDR2 SASEGT. Amplification targeted the TCR beta CDR3 regions, with RNA transcripts as the source material. The library came from an HTBI-primed first-round RT-PCR and a second-round multiplex PCR. TCRdb passed the multiplex PCR reads through MiXCR, listing each CDR3 protein once. The sample consists of a few hundred thousand distinct CDR3 sequences, roughly 15% of them appearing once. The data were obtained in a study of Graves' ophthalmopathy and Graves' hyperthyroidism.

The sample taken for sequencing was peripheral blood. This TCR was sampled from a woman aged 18-29 years with stable Graves' hyperthyroidism. The chain carries TRBV6-1 and TRBJ2-7; D remains unclear. This CDR3 reads CASSRAASSSSYEQYF. In DNA, the CDR3 is TGTGCCAGCAGCCGGGCGGCCTCTTCCTCCTCCTACGAGCAGTACTTC.